The 24 T cell receptor beta chains presented below share a single source sample, sequenced in a study of blood T cell repertoires in COVID-19 (dated by TCRdb to the early 2020s). Library construction relied on the immunoSEQ multiplex PCR assay. The source is immuneACCESS, and TCRdb retained only in-frame sequences with V and J called. Part of the clones is not carried over; for the studies checked, unresolved V genes explain less than half of this, and the remainder is unexplained. The sample contains a few hundred thousand clones, 75% to 90% of them found a single time. The biggest ten clones account for approximately 3.4% of the sample. The sequenced sample consisted of PBMCs or T cells enriched from blood (not recorded which). The receptors were sampled from a young woman in a cohort exposed to, infected with or recovered from COVID-19 (not recorded which).

The rearrangement joins TRBV5-1 to TRBJ1-2; 7 bases are shared with TRBD1. This CDR3 contains 14 residues. CDR1 is SGHRS and CDR2 is YFSETQ in the germline V gene. The J segment lost 5 bases and the V segment lost 0 bases, leaving 4 bases of the junction unmatched. The CDR3 DNA reads TGCGCCAGCAGCTTGGACAGGGGCGATTATGGCTACACCTTC. Protein: CASSLDRGDYGYTF.

The chain carries TRBV9 and TRBJ1-4; D unresolved. CDR3 length: 13 amino acids. Trimming shortened V by 4 bases and J by 7 bases, and 11 bases separated the two germline ends. Per the germline V gene, CDR1 is SGDLS and CDR2 is YYNGEE. CDR3 protein: CASSPGGAEKLFF. For the CDR3, the DNA is TGTGCCAGCAGCCCCGGAGGCGCTGAAAAACTGTTTTTT.

This clone was counted between two and nine times. V gene TRBV2 combines with J gene TRBJ2-6, with a possible D match to TRBD1 (5 bases). V lost 1 base, J lost 0 bases, and 10 bases lay in between. CDR1 and CDR2 (germline): SNHLY, FYNNEI. The CDR3 consists of 17 residues. DNA for the CDR3: TGTGCCAGCAGTGAAGGGACAAGCAGCTCTGGGGCCAACGTCCTGACTTTC. The encoded protein is CASSEGTSSSGANVLTF. Full variable domain (outside the CDR3, taken from reference TRBV2 and TRBJ2-6): EPEVTQTPSHQVTQMGQEVILRCVPISNHLYFYWYRQILGQKVEFLVSFYNNEISEKSEIFDDQFSVERPDGSNFTLKIRSTKLEDSAMYFCASSEGTSSSGANVLTFGAGSRLTVL.

This chain's CDR3 is CASRGTGWNGYTF. The CDR3 DNA follows: TGCGCCAGCAGAGGGACAGGGTGGAATGGCTACACCTTC. J is TRBJ1-2 and V is TRBV5-1; the match to TRBD1 covers 9 bases. The CDR3 extends over 13 amino acids. Unmatched junction bases numbered 5, after V lost 5 bases and J lost 6 bases. Germline CDR1 and CDR2: SGHRS and YFSETQ. The variable domain in full, completed from reference TRBV5-1 and TRBJ1-2, reads KAGVTQTPRYLIKTRGQQVTLSCSPISGHRSVSWYQQTPGQGLQFLFEYFSETQRNKGNFPGRFSGRQFSNSRSEMNVSTLELGDSALYLCASRGTGWNGYTFGSGTRLTVV.

This chain connects TRBV11-2 to TRBJ2-1; TRBD2 aligns across 7 bases. Germline V gene lookup returns CDR1 SGHAT and CDR2 FQNNGV. The CDR3 is 17 residues long. The J segment lost 1 base and the V segment lost 1 base, leaving 7 bases of the junction unmatched. CDR3 DNA: TGTGCCAGCAGCTTAGTTTATGCGGGAGCGTCCTACAATGAGCAGTTCTTC. Protein sequence: CASSLVYAGASYNEQFF.

The V call is TRBV7-9, the J call TRBJ2-1, with 7 nucleotides matching TRBD2. CDR3 length: 16 amino acids. Germline CDR1 and CDR2: SEHNR and FQNEAQ (reference sequence). After removal of 1 base from V and 3 bases from J, the junction contained 6 bases not matched to a gene. CDR3 residues: CASSLGGLAVYNEQFF. DNA of the CDR3: TGTGCCAGCAGCTTAGGTGGGCTAGCGGTCTACAATGAGCAGTTCTTC.

V and J are TRBV5-4 and TRBJ2-5; 9 positions agree with TRBD1. CDR3 length: 16 residues. With 1 base clipped from V and 3 bases from J, the junction kept 7 bases outside the gene matches. Germline V CDR1 and CDR2: SGHNT, YYREEE (reference sequence). The CDR3 nucleotides are TGTGCCAGCAGCTTGACTACAGGGGGCTTTAAAGAGACCCAGTACTTC. Protein: CASSLTTGGFKETQYF.

The chain uses TRBV24-1 and TRBJ1-1, with 10 bases that match TRBD1. The length of the CDR3 is 20 residues. Germline lookup yields CDR1 KGHDR and CDR2 SFDVKD. The V gene end was trimmed by 10 bases and the J gene end by 2 bases; junction bases not matched to a gene: 24. CDR3 residues: CATYIWDRGLASLTNTEAFF. Written as DNA, the CDR3 is TGTGCCACATATATTTGGGACAGGGGTCTCGCTAGTTTGACTAACACTGAAGCTTTCTTT.

This clone was seen a few times. CDR3 amino acids: CASSSLRTRAEQFF. In DNA, the CDR3 is TGTGCCAGCAGCTCACTCCGAACCAGGGCTGAGCAGTTCTTC. The rearrangement uses TRBV7-9 and TRBJ2-1; possible D gene TRBD1, 5 bases. Germline-derived CDR1 and CDR2 are SEHNR and FQNEAQ (reference sequence). Trimming took 4 bases from V and 9 from J, leaving 16 bases between them. The CDR3 spans 14 residues.

The chain carries TRBV7-2 and TRBJ1-1; D perhaps matches TRBD1 (5 bases). This CDR3 spans 12 amino acids. In germline, CDR1 is SGHTA, CDR2 FQGNSA. V was cut by 3 bases and J by 6 bases, with 8 bases left in between. For the CDR3, the DNA is TGTGCCAGCAGCTTTACAGGTCCTGAAGCTTTCTTT. Protein: CASSFTGPEAFF. Supplemented by reference TRBV7-2 and TRBJ1-1, the full variable domain reads GAGVSQSPSNKVTEKGKDVELRCDPISGHTALYWYRQSLGQGLEFLIYFQGNSAPDKSGLPSDRFSAERTGGSVSTLTIQRTQQEDSAVYLCASSFTGPEAFFGQGTRLTVV.

The CDR3 is CASTGGPIGYTF. Here the CDR3 DNA reads TGTGCCAGCACGGGGGGCCCCATTGGCTACACCTTC. The V gene is TRBV25-1, the J gene TRBJ1-2; maybe TRBD1 (6 bases). The germline gives CDR1 MGHDK, CDR2 SYGVNS. V was cut by 7 bases and J by 7 bases, with 13 bases left in between. This CDR3 has 12 amino acids.

The genes are TRBV11-1 and TRBJ1-1; tentatively, D is TRBD1 (5 bases). The CDR3 extends over 15 amino acids. V was cut by 5 bases and J by 6 bases, with 19 bases left in between. CDR1 and CDR2 from the germline V gene are SGHAT and FQDESV (reference sequence). CDR3 in amino acids: CASSVVTGNPAEAFF. CDR3 in DNA: TGTGCCAGCAGCGTAGTAACAGGTAATCCGGCTGAAGCTTTCTTT.

This chain links TRBV4-2 with TRBJ2-7, with TRBD2 matching over 15 bases. With V trimmed by 0 bases and J by 3 bases, 3 bases remained unmatched. This CDR3 has 17 residues. Germline CDR1 is LGHNA and CDR2 is YNFKEQ. This CDR3 reads CASSQEGLAGGDYEQYF. For the CDR3, the DNA is TGTGCCAGCAGCCAAGAAGGACTAGCGGGAGGGGACTACGAGCAGTACTTC.

This rearrangement joins TRBV10-3 to TRBJ1-2; no firm D call. Trimming stripped 0 bases from V and 3 bases from J, with 11 bases between. The V gene's germline CDR1 is ENHRY and CDR2 SYGVKD. The CDR3 sequence is 15 residues long. The CDR3: CAISESGGLDYGYTF. CDR3 bases: TGTGCCATCAGTGAGTCGGGAGGCCTGGACTATGGCTACACCTTC.

V is TRBV14 and J is TRBJ1-1; D possibly corresponds to TRBD1 (6 bases). This CDR3 contains 17 residues. The V gene lost 4 bases and the J gene lost 0 bases, with 18 bases spanning the gap. Germline lookup yields CDR1 SGHDN and CDR2 FVKESK. This CDR3 is CASSPLGGAYMNTEAFF. CDR3 in DNA: TGTGCCAGCAGCCCCCTAGGGGGGGCGTACATGAACACTGAAGCTTTCTTT.

The rearrangement links TRBV18 to TRBJ1-1, with 8 positions matching TRBD1. Per germline, CDR1 KGHSH and CDR2 LQKENI. The V gene end was trimmed by 5 bases and the J gene end by 11 bases; junction bases not matched to a gene: 7. The CDR3 extends over 12 amino acids. The CDR3 region has the DNA TGTGCCAGCTCAGGGCAGGGGGCCCACGCTTTCTTT. Translated: CASSGQGAHAFF.

CDR3 bases: TGTGCCAGCAGTTTAAAGATGGGACAGTCTTACGAGCAGTACTTC. Its protein product is CASSLKMGQSYEQYF. V usage is TRBV27 and J usage is TRBJ2-7; TRBD1 matches at 7 bases. Germline V gives CDR1 MNHEY, CDR2 SMNVEV (reference sequence). The CDR3 has 15 residues. J lost 4 bases, V lost 2 bases, and 8 bases had no gene match.

This clone occurred a few times. The chain is built from TRBV15 and TRBJ1-4, with a tentative D call TRBD1 (5 bases). Per germline, CDR1 LNHNV and CDR2 YYDKDF (reference sequence). The CDR3 loop spans 13 amino acids. V lost 2 bases and J lost 8, with 9 bases in between. CDR3 protein: CATSRPGGEKLFF. CDR3 DNA: TGTGCCACCAGCAGACCTGGGGGGGAAAAACTGTTTTTT.

The chain employs TRBV28 and TRBJ1-3; tentatively, D is TRBD1 (5 bases). Trimming pared 3 bases from V and 0 bases from J, leaving 12 bases between. The CDR3 sequence is 16 residues long. Germline assignment: CDR1 MDHEN and CDR2 SYDVKM. Here the CDR3 DNA reads TGTGCCAGCAGTTTTTTGGGGGGAGTCTCTGGAAACACCATATATTTT. Its translation is CASSFLGGVSGNTIYF.

This chain links TRBV2 with TRBJ1-2, with 10 bases aligning to TRBD1. CDR1 is SNHLY, CDR2 FYNNEI, per germline. V lost 8 bases to trimming and J lost 8 bases; unmatched junction nucleotides: 17. This CDR3 comprises 16 residues. CDR3 loop: CASRPGTGETAEGYTF. DNA for the CDR3: TGTGCCAGCCGACCCGGGACAGGGGAAACCGCGGAGGGCTACACCTTC.

This chain links TRBV28 with TRBJ1-1, with 7 bases fitting TRBD1. CDR1 and CDR2 (germline): MDHEN, SYDVKM. This CDR3 is 15 amino acids long. After removal of 6 bases from V and 5 bases from J, the junction contained 12 bases not matched to a gene. This CDR3 is CASSLVGQERTEAFF. CDR3 bases: TGTGCCAGCAGCTTGGTTGGACAGGAGCGGACTGAAGCTTTCTTT.

The chain has TRBV3-1 (or the pseudogene TRBV3-2) and TRBJ1-1, with 9 bases lining up with TRBD1. Germline loops: CDR1 LGHDT, CDR2 YNNKEL (reference sequence). The ends lost 4 bases at V and 5 bases at J; junction bases unmatched: 8. The CDR3 runs to 15 residues. In DNA form, the CDR3 reads TGTGCCAGCAGCCGAGGGGACAGGGAAAGAACTGAAGCTTTCTTT. As protein: CASSRGDRERTEAFF.

The chain employs TRBV5-4 and TRBJ2-2; a weak D match, TRBD1 (6 bases). The CDR3 is 16 residues long. V was cut by 5 bases and J by 1 base, with 15 bases left in between. CDR1 is SGHNT and CDR2 is YYREEE in the germline V gene (reference sequence). The CDR3 coding sequence is TGTGCCAGCAGTACTACCGGGACACTGAACACCGGGGAGCTGTTTTTT. Protein: CASSTTGTLNTGELFF.

The chain uses TRBV5-1 and TRBJ2-5, with 7 bases matching TRBD2. Germline CDR1 is SGHRS and CDR2 is YFSETQ. J gave up 0 bases and V 0 bases, and 5 bases lay outside the gene matches. This CDR3 comprises 16 residues. In nucleotides, the CDR3 is TGCGCCAGCAGCTTGGACGCTAGCGGAAACCAAGAGACCCAGTACTTC. It encodes CASSLDASGNQETQYF.